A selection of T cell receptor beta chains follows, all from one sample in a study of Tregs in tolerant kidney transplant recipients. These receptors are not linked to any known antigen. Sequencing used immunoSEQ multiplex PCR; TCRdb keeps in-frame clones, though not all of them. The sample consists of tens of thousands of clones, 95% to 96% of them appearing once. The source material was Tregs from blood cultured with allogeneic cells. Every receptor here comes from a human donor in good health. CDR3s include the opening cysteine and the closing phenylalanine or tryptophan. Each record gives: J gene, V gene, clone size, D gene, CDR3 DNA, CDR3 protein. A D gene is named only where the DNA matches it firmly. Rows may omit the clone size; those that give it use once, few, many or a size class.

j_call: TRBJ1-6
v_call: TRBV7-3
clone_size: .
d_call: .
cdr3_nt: TGTGCCAGCAGCTTAACGGGAAGAGAGGCACCCCTCCACTTT
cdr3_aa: CASSLTGREAPLHF

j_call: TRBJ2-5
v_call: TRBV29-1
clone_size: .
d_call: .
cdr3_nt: TGCAGCGTTTTACGGGACTTCCTGGGAGAGACCCAGTACTTC
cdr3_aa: CSVLRDFLGETQYF

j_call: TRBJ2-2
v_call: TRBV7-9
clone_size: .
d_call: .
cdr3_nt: TGTGCCAGCAGCTCAGGTTCCGGGGAGCTGTTTTTT
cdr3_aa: CASSSGSGELFF

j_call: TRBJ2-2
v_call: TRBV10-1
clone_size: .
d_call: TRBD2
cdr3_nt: TGCGCCAGCAGCGTATCTCGCGGGAGTGGCACCGGGGATCTGTTTTTT
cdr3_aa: CASSVSRGSGTGDLFF

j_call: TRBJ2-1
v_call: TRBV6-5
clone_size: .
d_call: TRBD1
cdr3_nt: TGTGCCAGCAGTTTCGGGGACAGGGGCCCCAATGAGCAGTTCTTC
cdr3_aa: CASSFGDRGPNEQFF

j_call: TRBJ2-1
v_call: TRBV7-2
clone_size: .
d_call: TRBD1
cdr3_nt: TGTGCCAGCAGCTTGGGACAGGACCTCAATGAGCAGTTCTTC
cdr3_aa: CASSLGQDLNEQFF

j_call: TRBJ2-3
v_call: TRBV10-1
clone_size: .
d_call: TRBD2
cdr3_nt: TGCGCCAGCAGTGCTCAGGGCGGGAGATTGCCGTATTTT
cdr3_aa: CASSAQGGRLPYF

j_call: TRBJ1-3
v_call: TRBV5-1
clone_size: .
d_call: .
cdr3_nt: TGCGCCAGCAGCTTGACCGCAGGGGCCTCTGGAAACACCATATATTTT
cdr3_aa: CASSLTAGASGNTIYF

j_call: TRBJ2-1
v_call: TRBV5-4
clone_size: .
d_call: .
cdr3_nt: TGTGCCAGCAAAGAGGGAGGGGGATGGTCCTACAATGAGCAGTTCTTC
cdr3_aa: CASKEGGGWSYNEQFF

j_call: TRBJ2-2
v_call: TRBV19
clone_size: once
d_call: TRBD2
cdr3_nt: TGTGCCACCAAGGGAAGCGGGAGCGGCTTCTACACCGGGGAGCTGTTTTTT
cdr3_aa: CATKGSGSGFYTGELFF

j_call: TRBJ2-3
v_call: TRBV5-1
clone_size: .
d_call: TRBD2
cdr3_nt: TGCGCCAGCAGCTGGAGGTGGAGGGTAGCGGGTACTAGCACAGATACGCAGTATTTT
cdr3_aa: CASSWRWRVAGTSTDTQYF

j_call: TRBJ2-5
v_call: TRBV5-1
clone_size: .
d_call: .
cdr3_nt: TGCGCCAGCAGCTTGGACAGACCGGGGACCCAGTACTTC
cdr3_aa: CASSLDRPGTQYF

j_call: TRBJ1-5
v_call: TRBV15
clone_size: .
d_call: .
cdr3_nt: TGTGCCACCAGCGGGTGGGACACGAGCAATCAGCCCCAGCATTTT
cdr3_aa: CATSGWDTSNQPQHF

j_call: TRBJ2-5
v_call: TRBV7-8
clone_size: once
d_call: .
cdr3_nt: TGTGCCAGCAGCACCGGGCCGCGGGAGACCCAGTACTTC
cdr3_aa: CASSTGPRETQYF

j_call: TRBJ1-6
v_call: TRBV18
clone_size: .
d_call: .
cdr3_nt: TGTGCCAGCTCACCAACCGACTATAATTCACCCCTCCACTTT
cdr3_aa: CASSPTDYNSPLHF

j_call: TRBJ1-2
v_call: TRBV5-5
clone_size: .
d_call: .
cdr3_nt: TGTGCCAGCAGGGGGACCGCTTCGTATGGCTACACCTTC
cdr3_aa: CASRGTASYGYTF

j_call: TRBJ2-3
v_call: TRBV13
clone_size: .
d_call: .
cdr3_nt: TGTGCCAGCAGCTTAGGCGGGGGCACAGATACGCAGTATTTT
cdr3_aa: CASSLGGGTDTQYF

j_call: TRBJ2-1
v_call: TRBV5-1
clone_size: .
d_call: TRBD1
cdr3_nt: TGCGCCAGCAGCTCCCCCTTGGGACAGGGCAATGAGCAGTTCTTC
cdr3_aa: CASSSPLGQGNEQFF